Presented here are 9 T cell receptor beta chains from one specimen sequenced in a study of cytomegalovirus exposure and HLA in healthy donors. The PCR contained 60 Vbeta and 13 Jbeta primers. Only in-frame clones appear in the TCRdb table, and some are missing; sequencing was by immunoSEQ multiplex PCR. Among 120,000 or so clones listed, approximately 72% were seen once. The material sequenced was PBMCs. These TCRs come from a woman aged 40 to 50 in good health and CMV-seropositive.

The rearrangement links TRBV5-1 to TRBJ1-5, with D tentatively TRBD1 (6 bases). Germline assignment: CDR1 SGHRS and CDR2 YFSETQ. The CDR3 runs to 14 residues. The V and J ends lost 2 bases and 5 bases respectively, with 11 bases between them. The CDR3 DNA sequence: TGCGCCAGCAGCTTACAGGGAGGGGATCAGCCCCAGCATTTT. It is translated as CASSLQGGDQPQHF. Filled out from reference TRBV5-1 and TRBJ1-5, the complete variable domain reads KAGVTQTPRYLIKTRGQQVTLSCSPISGHRSVSWYQQTPGQGLQFLFEYFSETQRNKGNFPGRFSGRQFSNSRSEMNVSTLELGDSALYLCASSLQGGDQPQHFGDGTRLSIL.

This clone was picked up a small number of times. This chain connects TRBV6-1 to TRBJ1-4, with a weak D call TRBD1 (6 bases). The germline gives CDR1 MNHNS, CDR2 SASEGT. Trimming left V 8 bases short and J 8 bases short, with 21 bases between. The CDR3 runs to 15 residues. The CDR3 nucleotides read TGTGCCAGCTTCGCGCCGGGGGGGGCGTGGGAAAAACTGTTTTTT. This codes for CASFAPGGAWEKLFF.

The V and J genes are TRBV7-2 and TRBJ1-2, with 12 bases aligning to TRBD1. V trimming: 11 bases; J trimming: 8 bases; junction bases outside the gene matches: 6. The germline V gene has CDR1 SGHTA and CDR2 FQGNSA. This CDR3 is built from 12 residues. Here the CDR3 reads CAGRDRGHGYTF. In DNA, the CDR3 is TGTGCCGGGAGGGACAGGGGGCACGGCTACACCTTC.

CDR3 DNA: TGTGCCAGCAGATCCAGCGGGGACACAGATACGCAGTATTTT. Its translation: CASRSSGDTDTQYF. V usage is TRBV27 and J usage is TRBJ2-3, with 7 bases lining up with TRBD2. The CDR3 runs 14 residues. Germline CDR1 is MNHEY and CDR2 is SMNVEV (reference sequence). V dropped 6 bases and J dropped 2; count of bases not matched to a gene: 5.

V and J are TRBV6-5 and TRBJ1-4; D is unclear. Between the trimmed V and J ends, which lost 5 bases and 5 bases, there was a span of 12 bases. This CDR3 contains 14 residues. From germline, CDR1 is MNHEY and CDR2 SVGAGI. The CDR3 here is CASSPTWRNEKLFF. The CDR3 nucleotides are TGTGCCAGCAGTCCCACGTGGCGGAATGAAAAACTGTTTTTT.

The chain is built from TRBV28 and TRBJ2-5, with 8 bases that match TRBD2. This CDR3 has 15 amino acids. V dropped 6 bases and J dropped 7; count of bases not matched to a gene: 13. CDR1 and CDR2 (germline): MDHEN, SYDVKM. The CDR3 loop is CASRALPGGPGTQYF. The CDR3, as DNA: TGTGCCAGCAGAGCCCTCCCGGGGGGGCCAGGGACCCAGTACTTC.

CDR3: CASSQDSGWENTIYF. The CDR3 DNA reads as TGCGCCAGCAGCCAAGATTCGGGGTGGGAAAACACCATATATTTT. This chain joins TRBV4-3 and TRBJ1-3, with D unclear. Deletions cut 0 bases from V and 6 bases from J, with 12 bases between. The CDR3 covers 15 residues. Germline V CDR1 and CDR2: LGHNA, YSLEER.

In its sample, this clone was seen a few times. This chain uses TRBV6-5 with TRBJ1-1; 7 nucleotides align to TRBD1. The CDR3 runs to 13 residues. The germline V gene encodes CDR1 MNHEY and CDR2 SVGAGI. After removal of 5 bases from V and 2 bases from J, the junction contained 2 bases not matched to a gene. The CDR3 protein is CASSRQGNTEAFF. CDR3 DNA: TGTGCCAGCAGTCGACAGGGAAACACTGAAGCTTTCTTT.

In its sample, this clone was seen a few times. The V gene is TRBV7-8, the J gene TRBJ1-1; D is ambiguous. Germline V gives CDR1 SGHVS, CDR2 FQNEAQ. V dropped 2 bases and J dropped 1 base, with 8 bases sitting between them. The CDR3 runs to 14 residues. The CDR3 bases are TGTGCCAGCAGCTTAACTCCCCGGAACACTGAAGCTTTCTTT. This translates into CASSLTPRNTEAFF.